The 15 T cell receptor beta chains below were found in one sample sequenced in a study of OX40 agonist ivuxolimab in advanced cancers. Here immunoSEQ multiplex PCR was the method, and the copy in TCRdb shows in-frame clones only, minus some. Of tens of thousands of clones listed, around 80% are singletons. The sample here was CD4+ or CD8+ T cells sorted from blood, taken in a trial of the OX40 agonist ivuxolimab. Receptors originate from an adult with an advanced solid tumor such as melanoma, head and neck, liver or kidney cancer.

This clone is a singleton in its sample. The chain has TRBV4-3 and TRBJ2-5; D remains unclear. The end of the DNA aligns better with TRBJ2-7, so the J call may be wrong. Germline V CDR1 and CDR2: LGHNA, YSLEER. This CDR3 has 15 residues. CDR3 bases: TGCGCCAGCAGCCAAGCACCCTCGGGCTCCTACGAGCAGTACTTC. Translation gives CASSQAPSGSYEQYF.

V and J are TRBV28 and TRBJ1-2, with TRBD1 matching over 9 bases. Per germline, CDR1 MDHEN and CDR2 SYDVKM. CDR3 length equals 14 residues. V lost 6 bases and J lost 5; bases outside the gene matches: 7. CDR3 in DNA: TGTGCCAGCAGGGGTTTTGGGACAGGGTATGGCTACACCTTC. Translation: CASRGFGTGYGYTF.

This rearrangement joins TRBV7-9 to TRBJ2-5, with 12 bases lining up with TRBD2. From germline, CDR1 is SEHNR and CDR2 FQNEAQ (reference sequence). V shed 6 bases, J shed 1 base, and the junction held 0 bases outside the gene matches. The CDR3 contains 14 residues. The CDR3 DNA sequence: TGTGCCAGCAGGGGACTAGCGGGCCAAGAGACCCAGTACTTC. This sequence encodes CASRGLAGQETQYF.

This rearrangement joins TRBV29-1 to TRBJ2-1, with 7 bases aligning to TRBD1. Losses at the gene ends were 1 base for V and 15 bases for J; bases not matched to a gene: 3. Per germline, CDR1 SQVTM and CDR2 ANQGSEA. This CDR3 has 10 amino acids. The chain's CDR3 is CSVEGQGRFF. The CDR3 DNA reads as TGCAGCGTTGAAGGACAGGGTCGGTTCTTC.

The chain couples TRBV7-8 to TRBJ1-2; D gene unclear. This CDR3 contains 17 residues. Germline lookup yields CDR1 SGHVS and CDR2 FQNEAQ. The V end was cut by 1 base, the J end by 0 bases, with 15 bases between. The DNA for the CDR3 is TGTGCCAGCAGCTTAGAAGTCCGGGCCTCAGCTAACTATGGCTACACCTTC. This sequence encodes CASSLEVRASANYGYTF.

CDR3 loop: CASRAGQGMNTEAFF. CDR3 sequence (DNA): TGTGCCAGCAGGGCGGGACAGGGGATGAACACTGAAGCTTTCTTT. V is TRBV7-9 and J is TRBJ1-1, with 10 bases lining up with TRBD1. CDR1 SEHNR and CDR2 FQNEAQ come from the germline V gene (reference sequence). CDR3 length: 15 residues. Trimming took 6 bases from V and 0 from J; bases not matched to a gene: 4.

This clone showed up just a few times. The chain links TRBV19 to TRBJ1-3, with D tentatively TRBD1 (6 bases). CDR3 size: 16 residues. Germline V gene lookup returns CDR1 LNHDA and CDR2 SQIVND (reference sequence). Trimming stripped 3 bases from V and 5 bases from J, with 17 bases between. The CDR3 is CASSILGAAERNTIYF. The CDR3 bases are TGTGCCAGTAGTATTCTGGGGGCCGCCGAGAGAAACACCATATATTTT.

The CDR3 here is CASRLAIGSYNEQFF. The DNA of the CDR3 is TGTGCCAGCAGACTAGCGATTGGCTCCTACAATGAGCAGTTCTTC. The chain combines TRBV2 with TRBJ2-1, with 7 bases lining up with TRBD2. CDR1 is SNHLY and CDR2 is FYNNEI in the germline V gene. V shed 6 bases, J shed 0 bases, and the junction held 5 bases outside the gene matches. CDR3 length: 15 residues. The full variable domain, completed using reference TRBV2 and TRBJ2-1, is EPEVTQTPSHQVTQMGQEVILRCVPISNHLYFYWYRQILGQKVEFLVSFYNNEISEKSEIFDDQFSVERPDGSNFTLKIRSTKLEDSAMYFCASRLAIGSYNEQFFGPGTRLTVL.

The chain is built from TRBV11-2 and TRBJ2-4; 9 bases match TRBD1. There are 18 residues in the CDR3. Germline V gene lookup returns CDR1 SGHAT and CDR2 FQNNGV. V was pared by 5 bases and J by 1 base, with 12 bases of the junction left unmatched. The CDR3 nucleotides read TGTGCCAGCAGCCCAATTTGGGGACAGGGAAAGGCCAAAAACATTCAGTACTTC. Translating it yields CASSPIWGQGKAKNIQYF.

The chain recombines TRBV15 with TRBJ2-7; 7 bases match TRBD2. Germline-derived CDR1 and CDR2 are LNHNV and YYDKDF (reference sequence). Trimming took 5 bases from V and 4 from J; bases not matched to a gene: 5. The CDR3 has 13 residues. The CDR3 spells CATSLASGYEQYF. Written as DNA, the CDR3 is TGTGCCACCAGCCTGGCTAGCGGATACGAGCAGTACTTC.

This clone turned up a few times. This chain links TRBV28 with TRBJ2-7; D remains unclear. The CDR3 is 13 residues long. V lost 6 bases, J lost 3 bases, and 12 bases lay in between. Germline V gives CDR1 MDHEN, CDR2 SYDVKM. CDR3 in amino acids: CASSQGRSYEQYF. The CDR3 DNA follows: TGTGCCAGCAGCCAAGGGCGGAGCTACGAGCAGTACTTC.

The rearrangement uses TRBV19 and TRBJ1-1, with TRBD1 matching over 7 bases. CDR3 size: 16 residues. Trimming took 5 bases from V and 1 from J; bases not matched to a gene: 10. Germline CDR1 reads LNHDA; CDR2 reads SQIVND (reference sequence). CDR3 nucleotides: TGTGCCAGTAGTCCTCTGACAGGGAGGAGGAACACTGAAGCTTTCTTT. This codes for CASSPLTGRRNTEAFF. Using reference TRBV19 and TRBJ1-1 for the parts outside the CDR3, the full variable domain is DGGITQSPKYLFRKEGQNVTLSCEQNLNHDAMYWYRQDPGQGLRLIYYSQIVNDFQKGDIAEGYSVSREKKESFPLTVTSAQKNPTAFYLCASSPLTGRRNTEAFFGQGTRLTVV.

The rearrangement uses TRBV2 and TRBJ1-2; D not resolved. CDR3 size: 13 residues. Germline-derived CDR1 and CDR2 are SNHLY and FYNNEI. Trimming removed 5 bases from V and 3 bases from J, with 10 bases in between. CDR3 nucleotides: TGTGCCAGCAGTCCTGGCCCCGACTATGGCTACACCTTC. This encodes CASSPGPDYGYTF.

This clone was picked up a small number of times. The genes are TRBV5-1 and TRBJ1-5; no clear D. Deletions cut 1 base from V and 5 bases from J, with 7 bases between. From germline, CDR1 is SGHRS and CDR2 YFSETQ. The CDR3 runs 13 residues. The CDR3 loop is CASSLYGDQPQHF. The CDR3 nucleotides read TGCGCCAGCAGCTTGTACGGCGATCAGCCCCAGCATTTT.

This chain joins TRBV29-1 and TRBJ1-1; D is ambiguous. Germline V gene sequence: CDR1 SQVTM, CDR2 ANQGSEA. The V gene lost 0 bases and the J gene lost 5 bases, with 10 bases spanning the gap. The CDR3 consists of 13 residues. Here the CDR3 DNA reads TGCAGCGTTGAAGAGCCGGGGAGTACTGAAGCTTTCTTT. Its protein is CSVEEPGSTEAFF.